These T cell receptor beta chains were read from a single sample in a study of shared clonotypes between healthy human individuals. Measured with immunoSEQ multiplex PCR; TCRdb has only the in-frame clones, and not every one. The sample has around 300,000 clones; 80% to 90% are singletons. The sequenced sample was memory CD8+ T cells sorted from blood. The source is a man aged 18 to 30 in good health. CDR3s include the opening cysteine and the closing phenylalanine or tryptophan. The D gene is left open where the match is weak. Size values are once, few and many counts, or a class for expanded clones, and some rows have none.

V gene: TRBV11-2; J gene: TRBJ2-7; clone size: -; D gene: TRBD2; CDR3 protein: CASSEGASGSYEQYF; CDR3 DNA: TGTGCCAGCAGCGAGGGGGCTAGCGGGAGTTACGAGCAGTACTTC
V gene: TRBV7-8; J gene: TRBJ2-5; clone size: few; D gene: -; CDR3 protein: CASGVDRQETQYF; CDR3 DNA: TGTGCCAGCGGAGTGGACCGACAAGAGACCCAGTACTTC
V gene: TRBV7-7; J gene: TRBJ2-5; clone size: -; D gene: -; CDR3 protein: CASSLRWQPGETQYF; CDR3 DNA: TGTGCTAGCAGCTTAAGGTGGCAGCCCGGAGAGACCCAGTACTTC
V gene: TRBV4-2; J gene: TRBJ1-3; clone size: -; D gene: -; CDR3 protein: CASSQETVGNTIYF; CDR3 DNA: TGTGCCAGCAGCCAAGAGACAGTCGGGAACACCATATATTTT
V gene: TRBV2; J gene: TRBJ2-3; clone size: once; D gene: -; CDR3 protein: CASSEWRSATDTQYF; CDR3 DNA: TGTGCCAGCAGTGAATGGCGATCAGCCACAGATACGCAGTATTTT
V gene: TRBV30; J gene: TRBJ1-6; clone size: many; D gene: -; CDR3 protein: CAWSVLTGSSPLHF; CDR3 DNA: TGTGCCTGGAGTGTACTAACAGGGTCCTCACCCCTCCACTTT
V gene: TRBV6-1; J gene: TRBJ2-7; clone size: -; D gene: -; CDR3 protein: CASSEMTGGVSYEQYF; CDR3 DNA: TGTGCCAGCAGTGAAATGACTGGTGGGGTAAGCTACGAGCAGTACTTC
V gene: TRBV6-1; J gene: TRBJ1-5; clone size: -; D gene: -; CDR3 protein: CASTLYGPQHF; CDR3 DNA: TGTGCCAGCACTCTGTATGGGCCCCAGCATTTT
V gene: TRBV28; J gene: TRBJ2-2; clone size: once; D gene: -; CDR3 protein: CASKFRGHPGELFF; CDR3 DNA: TGTGCCAGCAAGTTCCGGGGACATCCCGGGGAGCTGTTTTTT
V gene: TRBV29-1; J gene: TRBJ2-7; clone size: -; D gene: -; CDR3 protein: CSVSTGRDAYEQYF; CDR3 DNA: TGCAGCGTGAGTACGGGACGGGACGCCTACGAGCAGTACTTC
V gene: TRBV4-3; J gene: TRBJ1-1; clone size: -; D gene: TRBD1; CDR3 protein: CASSQGTGSNTEAFF; CDR3 DNA: TGCGCCAGCAGCCAAGGGACAGGTTCTAACACTGAAGCTTTCTTT
V gene: TRBV6-5; J gene: TRBJ2-1; clone size: -; D gene: -; CDR3 protein: CASSYSTQNEQFF; CDR3 DNA: TGTGCCAGCAGTTACTCGACCCAGAATGAGCAGTTCTTC
V gene: TRBV29-1; J gene: TRBJ2-2; clone size: -; D gene: TRBD2; CDR3 protein: CSVRFLAAQNTGELFF; CDR3 DNA: TGCAGCGTTCGCTTTCTAGCGGCCCAGAACACCGGGGAGCTGTTTTTT
V gene: TRBV27; J gene: TRBJ2-7; clone size: -; D gene: -; CDR3 protein: CASRSEGAYEQYF; CDR3 DNA: TGTGCCAGCAGGTCTGAGGGGGCCTACGAGCAGTACTTC
V gene: TRBV7-2; J gene: TRBJ1-1; clone size: -; D gene: TRBD1; CDR3 protein: CASSLTGGSEAFF; CDR3 DNA: TGTGCCAGCAGCTTGACAGGGGGCTCTGAAGCTTTCTTT
V gene: TRBV30; J gene: TRBJ2-3; clone size: -; D gene: -; CDR3 protein: CAWSVSGVMTDTQYF; CDR3 DNA: TGTGCCTGGAGTGTATCGGGGGTCATGACAGATACGCAGTATTTT
V gene: TRBV30; J gene: TRBJ2-3; clone size: -; D gene: -; CDR3 protein: CAWSAGTRYHF; CDR3 DNA: TGTGCCTGGAGTGCGGGGACAAGATATCATTTT
V gene: TRBV6-1; J gene: TRBJ1-5; clone size: -; D gene: -; CDR3 protein: CASSWSRAWPQHF; CDR3 DNA: TGTGCCAGCAGTTGGAGCCGGGCCTGGCCCCAGCATTTT
V gene: TRBV19; J gene: TRBJ2-7; clone size: -; D gene: -; CDR3 protein: CASSVSGEGASYEQYF; CDR3 DNA: TGTGCCAGTAGTGTCTCAGGGGAGGGGGCCTCCTACGAGCAGTACTTC
V gene: TRBV6-1; J gene: TRBJ1-1; clone size: -; D gene: -; CDR3 protein: CASRDYTEAFF; CDR3 DNA: TGTGCCAGCAGAGACTACACTGAAGCTTTCTTT
V gene: TRBV5-4; J gene: TRBJ2-5; clone size: -; D gene: -; CDR3 protein: CASNLDTGEGTQYF; CDR3 DNA: TGTGCCAGCAACTTGGACACAGGGGAGGGGACCCAGTACTTC
V gene: TRBV27; J gene: TRBJ2-7; clone size: -; D gene: -; CDR3 protein: CASSLGGYEQYF; CDR3 DNA: TGTGCCAGCAGTTTAGGGGGGTACGAGCAGTACTTC
V gene: TRBV7-9; J gene: TRBJ2-7; clone size: -; D gene: -; CDR3 protein: CASSLLRDGGYEQYF; CDR3 DNA: TGTGCCAGCAGCTTGCTGAGGGACGGAGGATACGAGCAGTACTTC
V gene: TRBV27; J gene: TRBJ2-3; clone size: -; D gene: TRBD2; CDR3 protein: CASSSGGPLDTQYF; CDR3 DNA: TGTGCCAGCAGTTCGGGAGGGCCATTAGATACGCAGTATTTT
V gene: TRBV6-1; J gene: TRBJ1-1; clone size: -; D gene: -; CDR3 protein: CASLQGNTEAFF; CDR3 DNA: TGTGCCAGCTTACAGGGGAACACTGAAGCTTTCTTT
V gene: TRBV2; J gene: TRBJ2-5; clone size: once; D gene: TRBD1; CDR3 protein: CASSEPGQKETQYF; CDR3 DNA: TGTGCCAGCAGTGAACCGGGACAGAAAGAGACCCAGTACTTC
V gene: TRBV27; J gene: TRBJ2-7; clone size: -; D gene: TRBD2; CDR3 protein: CASSPLAGFQEQYF; CDR3 DNA: TGTGCCAGCAGCCCACTAGCGGGGTTTCAAGAGCAGTACTTC
V gene: TRBV4-3; J gene: TRBJ2-7; clone size: -; D gene: -; CDR3 protein: CASSQDLGLYEQYF; CDR3 DNA: TGCGCCAGCAGCCAAGATTTGGGGCTCTACGAGCAGTACTTC
V gene: TRBV6-6; J gene: TRBJ2-7; clone size: -; D gene: -; CDR3 protein: CAAGESYEQYF; CDR3 DNA: TGTGCCGCAGGCGAATCTTACGAGCAGTACTTC
V gene: TRBV6-5; J gene: TRBJ2-7; clone size: -; D gene: TRBD2; CDR3 protein: CASSYRRLAGAYEQYF; CDR3 DNA: TGTGCCAGCAGTTACCGACGTCTAGCGGGGGCCTACGAGCAGTACTTC
V gene: TRBV4-1; J gene: TRBJ2-7; clone size: -; D gene: -; CDR3 protein: CASSPPRGAVYEQYF; CDR3 DNA: TGCGCCAGCAGCCCCCCTCGCGGGGCGGTCTACGAGCAGTACTTC
V gene: TRBV5-1; J gene: TRBJ2-7; clone size: few; D gene: -; CDR3 protein: CASSLEAAGGYDEQYF; CDR3 DNA: TGCGCCAGCAGCTTGGAAGCAGCTGGCGGCTATGACGAGCAGTACTTC
V gene: TRBV2; J gene: TRBJ2-7; clone size: -; D gene: -; CDR3 protein: CASSGGFREQYF; CDR3 DNA: TGTGCCAGCAGTGGGGGGTTTCGCGAGCAGTACTTC
V gene: TRBV7-3; J gene: TRBJ2-1; clone size: -; D gene: -; CDR3 protein: CASSLTQANEQFF; CDR3 DNA: TGTGCCAGCAGCTTAACCCAGGCGAATGAGCAGTTCTTC
V gene: TRBV7-2; J gene: TRBJ2-7; clone size: -; D gene: TRBD1; CDR3 protein: CASSPRGTGAYEQYF; CDR3 DNA: TGTGCCAGCAGCCCCCGGGGGACAGGGGCATACGAGCAGTACTTC
V gene: TRBV4-1; J gene: TRBJ1-2; clone size: many; D gene: TRBD1; CDR3 protein: CASSSKMDRNGYTF; CDR3 DNA: TGCGCCAGCAGCTCCAAGATGGACAGGAACGGCTACACCTTC
V gene: TRBV6-6; J gene: TRBJ1-1; clone size: -; D gene: -; CDR3 protein: CASRVKGGMNTEAFF; CDR3 DNA: TGTGCCAGCAGGGTGAAGGGGGGCATGAACACTGAAGCTTTCTTT
V gene: TRBV13; J gene: TRBJ2-2; clone size: once; D gene: TRBD1; CDR3 protein: CASSPSGTEYTGELFF; CDR3 DNA: TGTGCCAGCAGTCCCTCCGGGACAGAATACACCGGGGAGCTGTTTTTT
V gene: TRBV27; J gene: TRBJ2-1; clone size: -; D gene: TRBD2; CDR3 protein: CASSSPSGGPKGNEQFF; CDR3 DNA: TGTGCCAGCAGTTCTCCTAGCGGGGGGCCTAAAGGGAATGAGCAGTTCTTC
V gene: TRBV15; J gene: TRBJ2-3; clone size: -; D gene: -; CDR3 protein: CATSRDQDGYTDTQYF; CDR3 DNA: TGTGCCACCAGCAGAGATCAGGACGGATACACAGATACGCAGTATTTT
V gene: TRBV5-1; J gene: TRBJ2-7; clone size: -; D gene: -; CDR3 protein: CASSLDLTGYEQYF; CDR3 DNA: TGCGCCAGCAGCTTGGATCTAACTGGCTACGAGCAGTACTTC
V gene: TRBV7-9; J gene: TRBJ2-2; clone size: -; D gene: -; CDR3 protein: CASSLEMQGELFF; CDR3 DNA: TGTGCCAGCAGCTTAGAAATGCAGGGGGAGCTGTTTTTT
V gene: TRBV9; J gene: TRBJ2-3; clone size: once; D gene: TRBD2; CDR3 protein: CASSVENSGGADTQYF; CDR3 DNA: TGTGCCAGCAGCGTAGAAAATAGCGGGGGGGCAGATACGCAGTATTTT
V gene: TRBV6-5; J gene: TRBJ2-7; clone size: -; D gene: TRBD1; CDR3 protein: CASSYTDRGNEQYF; CDR3 DNA: TGTGCCAGCAGTTACACGGACAGGGGCAACGAGCAGTACTTC
V gene: TRBV28; J gene: TRBJ2-7; clone size: -; D gene: -; CDR3 protein: CASSLYGGYEQYF; CDR3 DNA: TGTGCCAGCAGTTTATATGGCGGCTACGAGCAGTACTTC
V gene: TRBV15; J gene: TRBJ1-4; clone size: -; D gene: -; CDR3 protein: CATSRTALGEKLFF; CDR3 DNA: TGTGCCACCAGCAGGACGGCATTAGGTGAAAAACTGTTTTTT
V gene: TRBV19; J gene: TRBJ2-7; clone size: -; D gene: -; CDR3 protein: CASSPPYTYEQYF; CDR3 DNA: TGTGCCAGTAGCCCCCCGTACACCTACGAGCAGTACTTC
V gene: TRBV9; J gene: TRBJ1-1; clone size: -; D gene: -; CDR3 protein: CASSVGEGENTEAFF; CDR3 DNA: TGTGCCAGCAGCGTAGGAGAGGGGGAGAACACTGAAGCTTTCTTT
V gene: TRBV7-8; J gene: TRBJ1-1; clone size: -; D gene: -; CDR3 protein: CASSLAESSDFTEAFF; CDR3 DNA: TGTGCCAGCAGCCTAGCGGAATCTAGCGATTTCACTGAAGCTTTCTTT
V gene: TRBV27; J gene: TRBJ2-2; clone size: -; D gene: TRBD1; CDR3 protein: CASIDRGNTGELFF; CDR3 DNA: TGTGCCAGCATAGACAGGGGAAACACCGGGGAGCTGTTTTTT
V gene: TRBV7-2; J gene: TRBJ2-2; clone size: -; D gene: TRBD2; CDR3 protein: CASSLGASGRSNTGELFF; CDR3 DNA: TGTGCCAGCAGCTTAGGGGCTAGCGGGAGGTCCAACACCGGGGAGCTGTTTTTT
V gene: TRBV13; J gene: TRBJ2-7; clone size: once; D gene: -; CDR3 protein: CASSPASRSEQYF; CDR3 DNA: TGTGCCAGCAGCCCAGCCTCGAGGTCCGAGCAGTACTTC
V gene: TRBV4-1; J gene: TRBJ1-2; clone size: -; D gene: -; CDR3 protein: CASSQETRANYGYTF; CDR3 DNA: TGCGCCAGCAGCCAAGAGACAAGGGCAAACTATGGCTACACCTTC
V gene: TRBV27; J gene: TRBJ2-1; clone size: -; D gene: -; CDR3 protein: CASRETVSYNEQFF; CDR3 DNA: TGTGCCAGCAGAGAGACAGTCTCCTACAATGAGCAGTTCTTC